Presented here are 32 T cell receptor beta chains from one specimen sequenced in a study of T cells in narcolepsy. The table came from immunoSEQ multiplex PCR; TCRdb's copy has only in-frame clones and leaves some out. The table shows some 32,000 clones, with 75% to 85% occurring only once. The sample was CD45RA- memory CD4+ T cells from PBMCs. The receptors stem from a human donor with narcolepsy.

The genes are TRBV5-6 and TRBJ2-4; 7 bases are shared with TRBD2. J was trimmed by 6 bases and V by 0 bases; bases with no gene match: 6. The CDR3 contains 15 residues. Germline CDR1 is SGHDT and CDR2 is YYEEEE. CDR3 bases: TGTGCCAGCAGCTTGGCGTTGACGGGGGGAAACATTCAGTACTTC. Translating it yields CASSLALTGGNIQYF.

V is TRBV7-8 and J is TRBJ2-5; D is unclear. The CDR3 is made up of 11 amino acids. Germline V gene sequence: CDR1 SGHVS, CDR2 FQNEAQ. V shed 5 bases and J shed 2 bases, with 3 bases lying between them. The CDR3: CASSRQETQYF. In DNA, the CDR3 is TGTGCCAGCAGCAGACAAGAGACCCAGTACTTC.

The sample holds a few counts of this clone. The chain is built from TRBV19 and TRBJ1-5; 7 nucleotides agree with TRBD1. The junction had 4 bases not matched to a gene; V was cut back by 5 bases and J by 3 bases. Germline assignment: CDR1 LNHDA and CDR2 SQIVND (reference sequence). This CDR3 is 14 amino acids long. The CDR3 DNA reads TGTGCCAGTAGTCCGGGACAGCTCAATCAGCCCCAGCATTTT. Its translation: CASSPGQLNQPQHF. Looking up the rest from reference TRBV19 and TRBJ1-5 gives the full variable domain: DGGITQSPKYLFRKEGQNVTLSCEQNLNHDAMYWYRQDPGQGLRLIYYSQIVNDFQKGDIAEGYSVSREKKESFPLTVTSAQKNPTAFYLCASSPGQLNQPQHFGDGTRLSIL.

The rearrangement links TRBV5-1 to TRBJ1-1; D possibly corresponds to TRBD1 (5 bases). The V gene's germline CDR1 is SGHRS and CDR2 YFSETQ. V was trimmed by 0 bases and J by 4 bases, leaving 10 bases between them. The length of the CDR3 is 14 residues. The CDR3 nucleotides are TGCGCCAGCAGCTTGGACGGGGGAGGCACTGAAGCTTTCTTT. Its translation: CASSLDGGGTEAFF.

This chain links TRBV11-1 with TRBJ2-3; either TRBD1 or TRBD2 may supply D (5 bases each). CDR1 is SGHAT, CDR2 FQDESV, per germline (reference sequence). The CDR3 has 15 residues. With 2 bases removed from V and 2 bases from J, the gap between germline ends came to 11 bases. DNA of the CDR3: TGTGCCAGCAGCTTATGGGAGACAGACACAGATACGCAGTATTTT. It specifies CASSLWETDTDTQYF.

The chain uses TRBV5-1 and TRBJ2-6; no clear D gene. This CDR3 comprises 14 residues. Between the trimmed V and J ends, which lost 7 bases and 0 bases, there was a span of 8 bases. Per germline, CDR1 SGHRS and CDR2 YFSETQ. The CDR3 reads CASGVFSGANVLTF. CDR3 in DNA: TGCGCCAGCGGGGTGTTCTCTGGGGCCAACGTCCTGACTTTC.

The V and J genes are TRBV30 and TRBJ1-5; D may be TRBD1 (6 bases). The V gene lost 2 bases and the J gene lost 3 bases, with 8 bases spanning the gap. The CDR3 runs 13 residues. Per the germline V gene, CDR1 is GTSNPN and CDR2 is SVGIG (reference sequence). The CDR3 here is CAWSTGNNQPQHF. CDR3 nucleotide sequence: TGTGCCTGGAGTACAGGGAACAATCAGCCCCAGCATTTT.

The chain has TRBV29-1 and TRBJ2-5; the D is unclear. V was pared by 4 bases and J by 0 bases, with 12 bases between. CDR3 length: 14 residues. Germline CDR1 is SQVTM and CDR2 is ANQGSEA. CDR3: CSVGVNGYQETQYF. The DNA of the CDR3 is TGCAGCGTTGGGGTGAACGGGTACCAAGAGACCCAGTACTTC.

This sequence joins TRBV7-7 and TRBJ2-5; 11 bases line up with TRBD1. V shed 3 bases and J 5 bases; nucleotides not matched to a gene: 8. The CDR3 is 16 amino acids. The germline V gene encodes CDR1 SSHAT and CDR2 FNYEAQ (reference sequence). CDR3 nucleotide sequence: TGTGCCAGCAGCTTGCTCGGGACAGGGGGACGGGAGACCCAGTACTTC. Encoded protein: CASSLLGTGGRETQYF.

Written as DNA, the CDR3 is TGTGCCAGCAGTCCGGGTGGCTGGGCCGGGGAGCTGTTTTTT. Protein product: CASSPGGWAGELFF. V and J are TRBV7-7 and TRBJ2-2; D is undetermined. Germline loops: CDR1 SSHAT, CDR2 FNYEAQ (reference sequence). The CDR3 totals 14 residues. The germline V and J ends were trimmed by 6 bases and 6 bases, with 14 bases remaining between them. Combining the CDR3 with reference TRBV7-7 and TRBJ2-2 gives the whole variable domain GAGVSQSPRYKVTKRGQDVTLRCDPISSHATLYWYQQALGQGPEFLTYFNYEAQPDKSGLPSDRFSAERPEGSISTLTIQRTEQRDSAMYRCASSPGGWAGELFFGEGSRLTVL.

V is TRBV7-8 and J is TRBJ2-2; 7 bases map to TRBD2. Looked up from germline, CDR1 is SGHVS and CDR2 is FQNEAQ. This CDR3 comprises 15 residues. Trimming removed 3 bases from V and 2 bases from J; junction bases left unmatched: 3. The CDR3 sequence: CASSLSGTNTGELFF. The CDR3 DNA reads TGTGCCAGCAGCTTGAGCGGGACCAACACCGGGGAGCTGTTTTTT. The full variable domain, its missing parts supplied by reference TRBV7-8 and TRBJ2-2, is GAGVSQSPRYKVAKRGQDVALRCDPISGHVSLFWYQQALGQGPEFLTYFQNEAQLDKSGLPSDRFFAERPEGSVSTLKIQRTQQEDSAVYLCASSLSGTNTGELFFGEGSRLTVL.

Worth noting for this clone: Other nucleotide sequences in the sample specify the same CDR3. The gene calls are TRBV28 and TRBJ1-1, with D tentatively TRBD1 (6 bases). Looked up from germline, CDR1 is MDHEN and CDR2 is SYDVKM. V was pared by 8 bases and J by 0 bases, with 13 bases between. The CDR3 is 14 amino acids. The CDR3 spells CASEQGPMNTEAFF. The CDR3 bases are TGTGCCAGCGAACAGGGACCGATGAACACTGAAGCTTTCTTT.

The chain recombines TRBV6-1 with TRBJ1-2; 7 bases are a match to TRBD1. Trimming took 6 bases from V and 0 from J; bases not matched to a gene: 7. The germline V gene encodes CDR1 MNHNS and CDR2 SASEGT. CDR3 length: 15 residues. The CDR3 DNA reads TGTGCCAGCAGCCAAAACAGGGGTGCTAACTATGGCTACACCTTC. Its translation: CASSQNRGANYGYTF.

The chain employs TRBV10-3 and TRBJ1-3; D gene unclear. The CDR3 length is 12 residues. In germline, CDR1 is ENHRY, CDR2 SYGVKD. V dropped 6 bases and J dropped 1 base, with 4 bases sitting between them. CDR3 in amino acids: CAIRGSGNTIYF. CDR3 coding DNA: TGTGCCATCAGGGGATCTGGAAACACCATATATTTT.

This clone showed up just a few times. The rearrangement links TRBV6-5 to TRBJ2-2, with 8 bases fitting TRBD2. After removal of 2 bases from V and 6 bases from J, the junction contained 8 bases not matched to a gene. CDR1 and CDR2 (germline): MNHEY, SVGAGI. The CDR3 spans 16 residues. CDR3 residues: CASSYGGTRSSGELFF. The CDR3 DNA reads as TGTGCCAGCAGTTACGGAGGGACTAGATCATCCGGGGAGCTGTTTTTT.

This chain uses TRBV28 with TRBJ1-5; no firm D call. Trimming removed 3 bases at V and 5 bases at J, with 23 bases between. This CDR3 has 18 residues. Germline loops: CDR1 MDHEN, CDR2 SYDVKM. Here the CDR3 DNA reads TGTGCCAGCAGTTTTAGTTCCGGGCTAGGAGGGATTGATCAGCCCCAGCATTTT. Translated: CASSFSSGLGGIDQPQHF. Based on the CDR3 plus reference TRBV28 and TRBJ1-5, the full variable domain is DVKVTQSSRYLVKRTGEKVFLECVQDMDHENMFWYRQDPGLGLRLIYFSYDVKMKEKGDIPEGYSVSREKKERFSLILESASTNQTSMYLCASSFSSGLGGIDQPQHFGDGTRLSIL.

This clone was found a few times. J is TRBJ2-7 and V is TRBV10-2; either TRBD1 or TRBD2 may fit D (5 bases each). Trimming cost V 7 bases and J 2 bases, with 9 bases left between them. Germline V gene data show CDR1 as WSHSY and CDR2 as SAAADI. The CDR3 is made up of 12 amino acids. The CDR3 DNA reads TGCGCCAGCACCGGGGCCACCTACGAGCAGTACTTC. The encoded protein is CASTGATYEQYF.

J is TRBJ1-2 and V is TRBV2; tentatively, D is TRBD1 (6 bases). Per germline, CDR1 SNHLY and CDR2 FYNNEI. Trimming shortened V by 6 bases and J by 4 bases, and 12 bases separated the two germline ends. This CDR3 spans 13 amino acids. The CDR3 DNA reads TGTGCCAGCAGGGACAGCCTGGGCTATGGCTACACCTTC. Protein: CASRDSLGYGYTF. Combining the CDR3 with reference TRBV2 and TRBJ1-2 gives the whole variable domain EPEVTQTPSHQVTQMGQEVILRCVPISNHLYFYWYRQILGQKVEFLVSFYNNEISEKSEIFDDQFSVERPDGSNFTLKIRSTKLEDSAMYFCASRDSLGYGYTFGSGTRLTVV.

This sequence joins TRBV7-2 and TRBJ2-5, with 10 positions matching TRBD1. V shed 3 bases, J shed 3 bases, and the junction held 7 bases outside the gene matches. The CDR3 has 16 amino acids. Germline V CDR1 and CDR2: SGHTA, FQGNSA. CDR3 loop: CASSLPGTGVKETQYF. The CDR3 DNA reads TGTGCCAGCAGCTTGCCCGGGACAGGGGTAAAAGAGACCCAGTACTTC.

The chain links TRBV5-5 to TRBJ1-4; D is possibly TRBD1 (6 bases). The germline V and J ends were trimmed by 2 bases and 7 bases, with 12 bases remaining between them. CDR1 and CDR2 (germline): SGHKS, YYEKEE (reference sequence). CDR3 size: 14 residues. Written as DNA, the CDR3 is TGTGCCAGCAGCTTTGGGGGGGCCGGTGAAAAACTGTTTTTT. It specifies CASSFGGAGEKLFF.

The CDR3 DNA follows: TGTGCCAGCAGCGCCCCCGGGGGCAACATTCAGTACTTC. It specifies CASSAPGGNIQYF. The rearrangement links TRBV9 to TRBJ2-4; D might be TRBD1 or TRBD2, each matching 6 bases. Germline values: CDR1 SGDLS, CDR2 YYNGEE. The CDR3 totals 13 residues. V was trimmed by 3 bases and J by 7 bases, leaving 11 bases between them. The full variable domain, completed using reference TRBV9 and TRBJ2-4, is DSGVTQTPKHLITATGQRVTLRCSPRSGDLSVYWYQQSLDQGLQFLIQYYNGEERAKGNILERFSAQQFPDLHSELNLSSLELGDSALYFCASSAPGGNIQYFGAGTRLSVL.

The chain combines TRBV5-1 with TRBJ2-1; D is unclear. Per the germline V gene, CDR1 is SGHRS and CDR2 is YFSETQ. The CDR3 consists of 16 residues. Trimming took off 4 bases at V and 2 bases at J, with 16 bases between the two ends. The CDR3 reads CASSLSGLPTYNEQFF. Here the CDR3 DNA reads TGCGCCAGCAGCCTCAGTGGGCTTCCGACCTACAATGAGCAGTTCTTC.

The chain uses TRBV5-1 and TRBJ1-1; D is perhaps TRBD1 (5 bases). The V end lost 2 bases, the J end lost 0 bases, and 17 bases lay between the germline ends. Germline CDR1 reads SGHRS; CDR2 reads YFSETQ. The CDR3 runs to 17 residues. This chain's CDR3 is CASSFTGTARMNTEAFF. The CDR3 DNA is TGCGCCAGCAGCTTTACCGGGACCGCACGGATGAACACTGAAGCTTTCTTT.

The chain has TRBV27 and TRBJ1-1; D unresolved. Per the germline V gene, CDR1 is MNHEY and CDR2 is SMNVEV (reference sequence). The V end was cut by 8 bases, the J end by 0 bases, with 4 bases between. The CDR3 has 11 amino acids. This chain's CDR3 is CASGLNTEAFF. In nucleotides, the CDR3 is TGTGCCAGCGGATTGAACACTGAAGCTTTCTTT.

The V gene is TRBV7-3, the J gene TRBJ1-1; TRBD1 is a possible D gene (5 bases). Germline V gives CDR1 SGHTA, CDR2 FQGTGA. This CDR3 is built from 13 residues. Trimming took 3 bases from V and 0 from J, leaving 5 bases between them. CDR3 amino acids: CASSLTVNTEAFF. CDR3 in DNA: TGTGCCAGCAGCTTGACAGTGAACACTGAAGCTTTCTTT.

The chain carries TRBV6-5 and TRBJ2-6; tentative D call: TRBD2 (5 bases). Germline values: CDR1 MNHEY, CDR2 SVGAGI. Trimming cost V 5 bases and J 2 bases, with 10 bases left between them. The CDR3 spans 15 residues. Here the CDR3 reads CASSRIGAGANVLTF. The CDR3 nucleotides read TGTGCCAGCAGTCGAATCGGGGCTGGGGCCAACGTCCTGACTTTC.

This chain uses TRBV19 with TRBJ2-5, with 9 bases lining up with TRBD2. The germline V gene has CDR1 LNHDA and CDR2 SQIVND (reference sequence). This CDR3 has 17 amino acids. Germline trimming cut 5 bases from V and 5 bases from J; bases unmatched to any gene: 15. CDR3 loop: CASSPGAGGLITETQYF. CDR3 DNA sequence: TGTGCCAGTAGTCCAGGGGCGGGAGGGCTTATAACGGAGACCCAGTACTTC.

The chain links TRBV2 to TRBJ2-2; D gene ambiguous. This CDR3 region has 13 residues. Germline CDR1 and CDR2: SNHLY and FYNNEI. V was clipped by 6 bases and J by 2 bases, with 7 bases between them. The CDR3 DNA follows: TGTGCCAGCAGCGTCGTAAACACCGGGGAGCTGTTTTTT. Encoded protein: CASSVVNTGELFF.

The rearrangement links TRBV27 to TRBJ2-7; D unclear. Germline assignment: CDR1 MNHEY and CDR2 SMNVEV (reference sequence). CDR3 length equals 15 residues. V was clipped by 10 bases and J by 0 bases, with 19 bases between them. The CDR3 DNA sequence: TGTGCCACCAAACCCTCTTCCGGCTTCTCCTACGAGCAGTACTTC. This sequence encodes CATKPSSGFSYEQYF.

This clone has only a few counts. This chain's CDR3 is CASSWIASGGARETQYF. The CDR3, as DNA: TGTGCCAGCAGTTGGATCGCTAGCGGGGGGGCCAGGGAGACCCAGTACTTC. The V call is TRBV28, the J call TRBJ2-5; 12 positions agree with TRBD2. V gave up 4 bases and J gave up 5 bases; unmatched junction bases: 11. This CDR3 has 17 amino acids. Looked up from germline, CDR1 is MDHEN and CDR2 is SYDVKM.

The chain carries TRBV29-1 and TRBJ2-7, with TRBD1 matching over 7 bases. Trimming cost V 5 bases and J 4 bases; bases outside gene matches: 5. The CDR3 totals 12 residues. Germline V gene data show CDR1 as SQVTM and CDR2 as ANQGSEA. DNA for the CDR3: TGCAGCGTTAGAATGACAGGGTACGAGCAGTACTTC. This codes for CSVRMTGYEQYF.

In this sample, this clone turned up once. The V and J genes are TRBV27 and TRBJ2-1, with D perhaps matching TRBD2 (5 bases). The ends were cut back, 10 bases at V and 13 bases at J, with 20 bases in the middle. Germline CDR1 reads MNHEY; CDR2 reads SMNVEV (reference sequence). The length of the CDR3 is 12 residues. CDR3 DNA: TGTGCCACCCGGTCGGGGAGCATAAGACAGTTCTTC. This sequence encodes CATRSGSIRQFF.